This entry describes one T cell receptor beta chain. In the source study's methods: Estimation of nucleated cell counts relied on the amplification of reference gene primers. The table came from immunoSEQ multiplex PCR; TCRdb's copy has only in-frame clones and leaves some out. V, J and clone size are those of that table, while D and trimming were read from the DNA. The table includes around 210,000 clones, approximately 88% detected once. This record comes from a study of blood T cell repertoires in COVID-19. Background on the study: The samples span acute and convalescent COVID-19 from the United States, Italy and Spain. The analysed material was cDNA or gDNA that came from T cells, B-cell-depleted T cells, or PBMCs.

Cohort placement rested on clinical history that participants reported themselves. Per germline, CDR1 SGHKS and CDR2 YYEKEE (reference sequence). The CDR3 runs to 13 residues. V was pared by 4 bases and J by 13 bases, with 17 bases between. Input material: PBMCs or T cells enriched from blood (not recorded which). The gene calls are TRBV5-5 and TRBJ1-4; weak D call: TRBD1 (5 bases). The sequence was obtained from a woman aged 18-30 years who had recovered from COVID-19. CDR3: CASSQPPRVGLFF. The DNA of the CDR3 is TGTGCCAGCAGCCAACCACCCAGGGTCGGACTGTTTTTT.